What follows describes a single T cell receptor beta chain. This specimen belongs to a study of beta chain features in type 1 diabetes. V shed 2 bases and J 2 bases; nucleotides not matched to a gene: 13. This CDR3 is built from 19 residues. CDR1 and CDR2 from the germline V gene are KGHSH and LQKENI. Sequencing targeted expressed TCRB transcripts, as all isolated RNA had been reverse transcribed. Sequencing was performed with immunoSEQ multiplex PCR; in TCRdb, only in-frame clones are kept and a portion is missing. Of 250,000 to 350,000 clones in the sample, about 10% were seen once. The receptor was isolated from a young woman in good health. The sequenced sample consisted of naive CD4+ T cells from blood. This rearrangement joins TRBV18 to TRBJ2-5; 11 bases map to TRBD2. The CDR3 DNA follows: TGTGCCAGCTCACCATTCCAGACACTAGCGGGAGTCTGGCAAGAGACCCAGTACTTC. This gives the protein CASSPFQTLAGVWQETQYF.